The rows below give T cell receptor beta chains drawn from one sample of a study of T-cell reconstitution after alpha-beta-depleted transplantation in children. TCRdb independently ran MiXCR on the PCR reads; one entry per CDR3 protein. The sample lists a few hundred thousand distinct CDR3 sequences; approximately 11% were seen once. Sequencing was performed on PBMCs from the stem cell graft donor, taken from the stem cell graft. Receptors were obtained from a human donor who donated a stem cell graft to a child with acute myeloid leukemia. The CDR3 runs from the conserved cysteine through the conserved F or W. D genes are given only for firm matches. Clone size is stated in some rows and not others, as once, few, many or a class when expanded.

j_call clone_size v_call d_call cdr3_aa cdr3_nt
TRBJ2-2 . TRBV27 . CASSWINQALNTGELFF TGTGCCAGCAGTTGGATAAATCAGGCCCTTAACACCGGGGAGCTGTTTTTT
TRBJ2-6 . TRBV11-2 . CASGRGPGANVLTF TGTGCCAGCGGCCGGGGACCTGGGGCCAACGTCCTGACTTTC
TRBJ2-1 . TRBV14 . CASSQVMTPYNEQFF TGTGCCAGCAGCCAAGTCATGACTCCTTACAATGAGCAGTTCTTC
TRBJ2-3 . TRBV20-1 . CSARDGGRFASTDTQYF TGCAGTGCTAGAGATGGGGGGCGATTTGCCTCCACAGATACGCAGTATTTT
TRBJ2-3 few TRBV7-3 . CASSLSSGVTDTQYF TGTGCCAGCAGCTTAAGTAGCGGAGTTACAGATACGCAGTATTTT
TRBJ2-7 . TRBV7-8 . CASRGADYEQYF TGTGCCAGCAGGGGTGCGGATTACGAGCAGTACTTC
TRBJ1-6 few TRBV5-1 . CASSLWSGVDSPLHF TGCGCCAGCAGCTTGTGGTCTGGTGTGGATTCACCCCTCCACTTT
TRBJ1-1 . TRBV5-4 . CASSLYRLEAFF TGTGCCAGCAGCTTGTATAGGCTGGAGGCTTTCTTT
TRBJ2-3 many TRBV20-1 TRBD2 CSAGETSGITDTQYF TGCAGTGCCGGGGAGACTAGCGGGATAACAGATACGCAGTATTTT
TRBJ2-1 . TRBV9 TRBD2 CASSVEGPSGRDGNEQFF TGTGCCAGCAGCGTAGAGGGCCCTAGCGGGAGGGATGGAAATGAGCAGTTCTTC
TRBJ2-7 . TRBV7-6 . CASSSAAGTYEQYF TGTGCCAGCAGTTCCGCGGCGGGGACCTACGAGCAGTACTTC
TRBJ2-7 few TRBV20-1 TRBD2 CSATSGSFDEQYF TGCAGTGCTACAAGCGGGAGCTTTGACGAGCAGTACTTC
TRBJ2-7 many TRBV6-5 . CASSSLLRAYEQYF TGTGCCAGCAGTTCTCTCTTACGGGCCTACGAGCAGTACTTC
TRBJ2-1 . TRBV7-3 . CASSFSPAGPYNEQFF TGTGCCAGCAGTTTTAGCCCCGCCGGGCCCTACAATGAGCAGTTCTTC
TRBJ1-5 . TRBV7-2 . CASSQIGSNQPQHF TGTGCCAGCAGCCAGATAGGGAGCAATCAGCCCCAGCATTTT
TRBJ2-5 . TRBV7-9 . CASSFAGKQETQYF TGTGCCAGCAGCTTCGCGGGGAAGCAAGAGACCCAGTACTTC
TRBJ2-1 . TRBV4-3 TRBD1 CASSLGLRTGGTNEQFF TGCGCCAGCAGCCTCGGTTTAAGGACAGGGGGAACCAATGAGCAGTTCTTC
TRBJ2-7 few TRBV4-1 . CASSQDLTGGDEQYF TGCGCCAGCAGCCAAGATCTAACGGGGGGCGACGAGCAGTACTTC
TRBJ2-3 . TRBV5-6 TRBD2 CASSLRTSGTSTDTQYF TGTGCCAGCAGCCTACGGACTAGCGGGACAAGCACAGATACGCAGTATTTT
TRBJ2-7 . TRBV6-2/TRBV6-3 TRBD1 CASSYSLGQGYEQYF TGTGCCAGCAGTTACTCCCTGGGACAGGGCTACGAGCAGTACTTC
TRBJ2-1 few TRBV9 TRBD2 CASSGHSGSGNEQFF TGTGCCAGCAGCGGACATAGCGGGAGCGGCAATGAGCAGTTCTTC
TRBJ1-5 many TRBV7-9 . CASSLDLQPQHF TGTGCCAGCAGCCTCGATCTACAGCCCCAGCATTTT
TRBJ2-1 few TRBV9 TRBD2 CASSVVAGDVNEQFF TGTGCCAGCAGCGTAGTAGCGGGAGATGTCAATGAGCAGTTCTTC
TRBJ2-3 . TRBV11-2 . CASSFRDSNTDTQYF TGTGCCAGCAGCTTCCGGGACTCCAACACAGATACGCAGTATTTT
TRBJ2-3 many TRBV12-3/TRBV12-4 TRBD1 CASRPSGGGDTQYF TGTGCCAGCAGGCCGTCAGGGGGTGGAGATACGCAGTATTTT
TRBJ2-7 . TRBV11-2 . CASSLGLAFDEQYF TGTGCCAGCAGCTTAGGCCTAGCGTTCGACGAGCAGTACTTC
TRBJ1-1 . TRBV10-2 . CASSESVLNTEAFF TGCGCCAGCAGTGAGTCGGTCTTGAACACTGAAGCTTTCTTT
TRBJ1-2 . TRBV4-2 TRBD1 CASSQAVRQGNDGYTF TGTGCCAGCAGCCAAGCGGTTCGACAGGGAAACGATGGCTACACCTTC
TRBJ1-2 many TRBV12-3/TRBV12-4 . CASSKTGNYGYTF TGTGCCAGCAGCAAAACAGGGAACTATGGCTACACCTTC
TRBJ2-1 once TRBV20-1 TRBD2 CCAEGLAGGNEQFF TGCTGTGCCGAGGGACTAGCGGGGGGTAATGAGCAGTTCTTC
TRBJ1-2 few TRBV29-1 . CSVEDRGWSGYTF TGCAGCGTTGAAGATCGTGGGTGGAGTGGCTACACCTTC
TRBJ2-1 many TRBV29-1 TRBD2 CSVEGGASGRINEQFF TGCAGCGTTGAAGGTGGAGCTAGCGGGAGGATTAATGAGCAGTTCTTC
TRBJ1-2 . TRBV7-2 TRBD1 CASSIQGGYGYTF TGTGCCAGCAGCATACAGGGGGGGTATGGCTACACCTTC
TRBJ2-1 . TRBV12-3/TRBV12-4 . CASTRGNEQFF TGTGCCAGCACAAGAGGAAATGAGCAGTTCTTC
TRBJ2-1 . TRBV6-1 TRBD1 CASSQGDHSYNEQFF TGTGCCAGCAGCCAGGGGGACCATTCCTACAATGAGCAGTTCTTC
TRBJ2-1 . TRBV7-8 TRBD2 CASSPRLTGGRNEQFF TGTGCCAGCAGCCCTCGCTTGACGGGAGGACGGAATGAGCAGTTCTTC
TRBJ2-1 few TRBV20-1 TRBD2 CSARDPTSGIGNEQFF TGCAGTGCTAGAGATCCCACTAGCGGGATTGGGAATGAGCAGTTCTTC
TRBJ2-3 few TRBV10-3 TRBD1 CAISGARGTGPSTDTQYF TGTGCCATCAGTGGTGCCCGTGGGACAGGGCCTAGCACAGATACGCAGTATTTT
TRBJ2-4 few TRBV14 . CASSQGRGLDIQYF TGTGCCAGCAGCCAAGGAAGGGGGTTGGACATTCAGTACTTC
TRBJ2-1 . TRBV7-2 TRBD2 CASSPGSGSSYNEQFF TGTGCCAGCAGCCCGGGAAGCGGGAGCTCCTACAATGAGCAGTTCTTC
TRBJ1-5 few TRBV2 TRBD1 CASSDPTGGESNQPQHF TGTGCCAGCAGTGACCCGACAGGGGGTGAGAGCAATCAGCCCCAGCATTTT